One and the same sample provided the 32 T cell receptor beta chains below, sequenced in a study of OX40 agonist ivuxolimab in advanced cancers. Sequenced by immunoSEQ multiplex PCR; TCRdb stores in-frame clones only, minus some. Of approximately 60,000 clones listed, 84% are singletons. Specimen: CD4+ or CD8+ T cells sorted from blood, collected in a trial of the OX40 agonist ivuxolimab. These receptors came from an adult with an advanced solid tumor such as melanoma, head and neck, liver or kidney cancer.

V and J are TRBV4-1 and TRBJ2-3; D gene ambiguous. The CDR3 has 15 residues. Trimming removed 0 bases from V and 0 bases from J, with 7 bases in between. Germline values: CDR1 MGHRA, CDR2 YSYEKL. The CDR3 reads CASSQDPSSTDTQYF. The CDR3, as DNA: TGCGCCAGCAGCCAAGATCCCTCTAGCACAGATACGCAGTATTTT.

The rearrangement uses TRBV5-1 and TRBJ1-1, with 9 nucleotides matching TRBD1. The CDR3 sequence is 15 residues long. The V gene's germline CDR1 is SGHRS and CDR2 YFSETQ. Trimming took 4 bases from V and 5 from J; bases not matched to a gene: 9. The CDR3 coding sequence is TGCGCCAGCAGCAGTCCCGGGACAGGGAGGACTGAAGCTTTCTTT. Its protein product is CASSSPGTGRTEAFF.

Comment on this clone: This specimen includes other DNA sequences encoding the same CDR3. This sequence joins TRBV29-1 and TRBJ1-2, with 8 bases aligning to TRBD1. The CDR3 contains 12 residues. The germline V gene has CDR1 SQVTM and CDR2 ANQGSEA. The V and J ends lost 6 bases and 4 bases, in that order; junction bases with no gene match: 4. The CDR3 region has the DNA TGCAGCGTCGGAACAGGGGGCTATGGCTACACCTTC. This gives the protein CSVGTGGYGYTF.

This chain links TRBV7-8 with TRBJ2-3; unclear D gene. CDR3 length: 12 residues. Between the trimmed V and J ends, which lost 5 bases and 4 bases, there was a span of 7 bases. Looked up from germline, CDR1 is SGHVS and CDR2 is FQNEAQ. In DNA, the CDR3 is TGTGCCAGCAGCCCTACCTCAGATACGCAGTATTTT. The encoded protein is CASSPTSDTQYF.

Ten or more counts support this clone. The gene calls are TRBV5-1 and TRBJ1-6; no firm D call. The CDR3 totals 13 residues. Trimming shortened V by 4 bases and J by 7 bases, and 9 bases separated the two germline ends. In germline, CDR1 is SGHRS, CDR2 YFSETQ. In nucleotides, the CDR3 is TGCGCCAGCAGCCAGGTGGAGAATTCACCCCTCCACTTT. It specifies CASSQVENSPLHF.

Notes on this clone: The sample holds other DNA sequences that translate to the same CDR3. The V call is TRBV5-1, the J call TRBJ2-7; D remains ambiguous. V was clipped by 3 bases and J by 9 bases, with 19 bases between them. Germline V gene data show CDR1 as SGHRS and CDR2 as YFSETQ. There are 14 residues in the CDR3. CDR3 nucleotides: TGCGCCAGCAGCTCCCCAGGCACCCCTGCGGTGCAGTACTTC. Its protein is CASSSPGTPAVQYF.

This clone has only a few counts. This chain links TRBV6-6 with TRBJ1-1; possibly TRBD1 for D (6 bases). The germline CDR1 and CDR2 sequences are MNHNY and SVGAGI (reference sequence). The CDR3 is 13 amino acids. Trimming cost V 7 bases and J 0 bases, with 9 bases left between them. This CDR3 reads CASKDRLNTEAFF. The CDR3 DNA reads as TGTGCCAGCAAAGACAGGCTGAACACTGAAGCTTTCTTT.

This chain links TRBV14 with TRBJ2-3, with D perhaps being TRBD1 or TRBD2 (5 bases each). The germline V and J ends were trimmed by 5 bases and 6 bases, with 15 bases remaining between them. The germline V gene encodes CDR1 SGHDN and CDR2 FVKESK. This CDR3 spans 14 amino acids. The CDR3: CASSLPGRSDTQYF. The CDR3 nucleotides are TGTGCCAGCAGCTTGCCGGGACGGAGTGATACGCAGTATTTT.

This chain links TRBV14 with TRBJ2-3, with D maybe TRBD1 (5 bases). The CDR3 extends over 17 amino acids. V dropped 0 bases and J dropped 4 bases, with 17 bases sitting between them. The V gene's germline CDR1 is SGHDN and CDR2 FVKESK. As DNA, the CDR3 is TGTGCCAGCAGCCAAGATTTAAGAGGCACCAGGGCAGATACGCAGTATTTT. It yields the protein CASSQDLRGTRADTQYF. Full variable domain (remainder filled in from reference TRBV14 and TRBJ2-3): EAGVTQFPSHSVIEKGQTVTLRCDPISGHDNLYWYRRVMGKEIKFLLHFVKESKQDESGMPNNRFLAERTGGTYSTLKVQPAELEDSGVYFCASSQDLRGTRADTQYFGPGTRLTVL.

CDR3 amino acids: CASSRTGDPTDTQYF. Written as DNA, the CDR3 is TGTGCCAGCAGCCGGACAGGGGATCCCACAGATACGCAGTATTTT. V usage is TRBV7-9 and J usage is TRBJ2-3, with TRBD1 identical over 9 bases. Trimming cost V 5 bases and J 2 bases; bases outside gene matches: 5. The CDR3 totals 15 residues. Looked up from germline, CDR1 is SEHNR and CDR2 is FQNEAQ (reference sequence). Full variable domain (rest looked up from reference TRBV7-9 and TRBJ2-3): DTGVSQNPRHKITKRGQNVTFRCDPISEHNRLYWYRQTLGQGPEFLTYFQNEAQLEKSRLLSDRFSAERPKGSFSTLEIQRTEQGDSAMYLCASSRTGDPTDTQYFGPGTRLTVL.

This clone was recorded once. Within the sample, other DNA sequences also encode this same CDR3. The CDR3 nucleotides read TGTGCCAGCTCACAAAGGAACACTGAAGCTTTCTTT. Translating gives CASSQRNTEAFF. This sequence joins TRBV18 and TRBJ1-1; unclear D gene. Germline values: CDR1 KGHSH, CDR2 LQKENI. Between the trimmed V and J ends, which lost 4 bases and 1 base, there was a span of 4 bases. The CDR3 totals 12 residues.

In this sample, this clone turned up once. This chain joins TRBV5-1 and TRBJ2-7; 9 bases map to TRBD2. This CDR3 region has 18 residues. The V gene's germline CDR1 is SGHRS and CDR2 YFSETQ. V trimming: 5 bases; J trimming: 5 bases; junction bases outside the gene matches: 20. CDR3 nucleotides: TGCGCCAGCAGATTCCGGGACACGCCGGGACTAGCTTCGGACGAGCAGTACTTC. It codes for CASRFRDTPGLASDEQYF.

The V and J genes are TRBV28 and TRBJ2-7; 7 bases align to TRBD2. The CDR3 length is 14 residues. Trimming took 5 bases from V and 3 from J; bases not matched to a gene: 7. Germline V lookup: CDR1 MDHEN, CDR2 SYDVKM. CDR3 nucleotides: TGTGCCAGCAGTCCACCGGGACTACGCTACGAGCAGTACTTC. Encoded protein: CASSPPGLRYEQYF.

The chain's CDR3 is CASRLVAGAIDTQYF. For the CDR3, the DNA is TGTGCCAGCAGGTTGGTAGCGGGGGCCATAGATACGCAGTATTTT. The V gene is TRBV2, the J gene TRBJ2-3; 9 bases line up with TRBD2. This CDR3 spans 15 amino acids. J was trimmed by 5 bases and V by 6 bases; bases with no gene match: 9. Per germline, CDR1 SNHLY and CDR2 FYNNEI.

The chain employs TRBV6-4 and TRBJ2-7; 10 bases map to TRBD2. The ends lost 6 bases at V and 0 bases at J; junction bases unmatched: 5. CDR3 length: 15 amino acids. The V gene's germline CDR1 is MRHNA and CDR2 SNTAGT. The CDR3: CASRELAGSSYEQYF. CDR3 sequence (DNA): TGTGCCAGCAGAGAACTAGCGGGAAGCTCCTACGAGCAGTACTTC.

The rearrangement links TRBV11-2 to TRBJ2-7; D possibly corresponds to TRBD2 (5 bases). V lost 1 base to trimming and J lost 3 bases, with 7 bases between them. Germline CDR1 is SGHAT and CDR2 is FQNNGV. This CDR3 has 13 residues. As DNA, the CDR3 is TGTGCCAGCAGCTTAGGGGAGCACTACGAGCAGTACTTC. It specifies CASSLGEHYEQYF.

The CDR3 here is CASSYPDRENTEAFF. In DNA, the CDR3 is TGTGCCAGCAGTTACCCGGACAGGGAGAACACTGAAGCTTTCTTT. V is TRBV6-6 and J is TRBJ1-1; 8 bases match TRBD1. CDR1 is MNHNY and CDR2 is SVGAGI in the germline V gene (reference sequence). The CDR3 totals 15 residues. The V segment lost 2 bases and the J segment 1 base; nucleotides outside the gene matches: 3.

This clone was counted once. This sequence joins TRBV29-1 and TRBJ1-5; TRBD1 is a possible D gene (6 bases). The V and J ends lost 6 bases and 5 bases respectively, with 14 bases between them. The CDR3 runs to 13 residues. Germline CDR1 and CDR2: SQVTM and ANQGSEA. CDR3 nucleotides: TGCAGCGTAAGGGACATGAATGATCAGCCCCAGCATTTT. Amino acids: CSVRDMNDQPQHF.

The CDR3 nucleotides read TGCGCCAGCAGCCAATATACTAGCGGAGATTACAATGAGCAGTTCTTC. Amino acid sequence: CASSQYTSGDYNEQFF. The V and J genes are TRBV4-1 and TRBJ2-1, with TRBD2 matching over 8 bases. The CDR3 has 16 amino acids. Germline V CDR1 and CDR2: MGHRA, YSYEKL. The trim removed 2 bases at V and 4 bases at J, leaving 7 bases unmatched.

The table lists this clone with a count of one. The V call is TRBV30, the J call TRBJ2-5; unclear D gene. CDR1 GTSNPN and CDR2 SVGIG come from the germline V gene (reference sequence). Trimming left V 7 bases short and J 1 base short, with 10 bases between. The CDR3 runs 12 residues. CDR3 DNA sequence: TGTGCCTCCTCTTGGAGCCAAGAGACCCAGTACTTC. It translates to CASSWSQETQYF.

The gene calls are TRBV19 and TRBJ2-1; tentatively, D is TRBD2 (6 bases). The germline gives CDR1 LNHDA, CDR2 SQIVND (reference sequence). The CDR3 covers 15 residues. V was cut by 5 bases and J by 2 bases, with 13 bases left in between. For the CDR3, the DNA is TGTGCCAGTAGTTTATTGACTAGAACCTACAATGAGCAGTTCTTC. Amino acid sequence: CASSLLTRTYNEQFF.

The V call is TRBV5-4, the J call TRBJ2-5, with 8 bases matching TRBD1. CDR3 length equals 14 residues. Per germline, CDR1 SGHNT and CDR2 YYREEE (reference sequence). The V and J ends lost 4 bases and 2 bases, in that order; junction bases with no gene match: 4. CDR3 in DNA: TGTGCCAGCAGCCCTCGACAGGGGCAAGAGACCCAGTACTTC. Its translation: CASSPRQGQETQYF.

This clone was counted a single time. The chain joins TRBV4-2 to TRBJ2-2, with 10 bases lining up with TRBD2. Trimming cost V 5 bases and J 7 bases; bases outside gene matches: 13. This CDR3 contains 17 residues. Germline V gene data show CDR1 as LGHNA and CDR2 as YNFKEQ. Here the CDR3 reads CASSTHLAGVEDGELFF. CDR3 bases: TGTGCCAGCAGCACCCACCTAGCGGGAGTTGAAGACGGGGAGCTGTTTTTT.

CDR3 loop: CASSIREGSGYTF. The DNA for the CDR3 is TGTGCCAGCAGCATCAGGGAGGGCAGCGGCTACACCTTC. The chain recombines TRBV9 with TRBJ1-2, with D perhaps TRBD1 (5 bases). The CDR3 is 13 amino acids. V was pared by 4 bases and J by 8 bases, with 15 bases between. Looked up from germline, CDR1 is SGDLS and CDR2 is YYNGEE.

The J gene is TRBJ2-1, the V gene TRBV30; 12 bases align to TRBD2. Germline-derived CDR1 and CDR2 are GTSNPN and SVGIG (reference sequence). The ends lost 1 base at V and 7 bases at J; junction bases unmatched: 5. The CDR3 runs to 15 residues. CDR3 coding DNA: TGTGCCTGGAGTGGGACTAGCGGGGTTCAAAATGAGCAGTTCTTC. Protein sequence: CAWSGTSGVQNEQFF.

V is TRBV2 and J is TRBJ1-6, with 11 bases aligning to TRBD1. The CDR3 loop spans 14 amino acids. With 5 bases clipped from V and 10 bases from J, the junction kept 4 bases outside the gene matches. Germline V gene data show CDR1 as SNHLY and CDR2 as FYNNEI. CDR3 loop: CASSKGQGGSPLHF. CDR3 DNA: TGTGCCAGCAGTAAGGGACAGGGGGGATCACCCCTCCACTTT.

Worth noting for this clone: This sample also contains other DNA sequences that code for the same CDR3. This chain joins TRBV7-2 and TRBJ1-2; TRBD1 agrees at 8 bases. The CDR3 is 16 residues long. J gave up 4 bases and V 1 base, and 8 bases lay outside the gene matches. Germline loops: CDR1 SGHTA, CDR2 FQGNSA. Written as DNA, the CDR3 is TGTGCCAGCAGCTTAGGGGGGGCAGGGGGCGGCTATGGCTACACCTTC. It yields the protein CASSLGGAGGGYGYTF.

The chain joins TRBV29-1 to TRBJ2-1; perhaps D is TRBD1 or TRBD2 (6 bases each). Germline loops: CDR1 SQVTM, CDR2 ANQGSEA. The length of the CDR3 is 16 residues. The V and J ends lost 4 bases and 10 bases respectively, with 26 bases between them. DNA of the CDR3: TGCAGCGTTGGCCCATTACTAGCAGGGGTATCTAGGGAGCAGTTCTTC. Its protein is CSVGPLLAGVSREQFF.

The V gene is TRBV5-4, the J gene TRBJ2-7, with TRBD1 matching over 9 bases. This CDR3 is built from 14 residues. Looked up from germline, CDR1 is SGHNT and CDR2 is YYREEE (reference sequence). V was pared by 4 bases and J by 4 bases, with 6 bases of the junction left unmatched. Here the CDR3 DNA reads TGTGCCAGCAGCAACGACAGGGGGAAGTACGAGCAGTACTTC. As protein: CASSNDRGKYEQYF.

This clone was observed a single time. This chain connects TRBV7-6 to TRBJ2-1; TRBD2 is a possible D gene (6 bases). Trimming removed 2 bases at V and 4 bases at J, with 12 bases between. Germline CDR1 SGHVS, CDR2 FNYEAQ. This CDR3 has 15 residues. The CDR3 reads CASSLFWTIYNEQFF. The CDR3 DNA follows: TGTGCCAGCAGCTTATTCTGGACTATATACAATGAGCAGTTCTTC.

The chain is built from TRBV7-2 and TRBJ2-7; 12 bases are shared with TRBD2. V lost 5 bases and J lost 4; bases outside the gene matches: 3. Germline loops: CDR1 SGHTA, CDR2 FQGNSA. The CDR3 runs 14 residues. The CDR3 loop is CASSPSGGAYEQYF. The CDR3 region has the DNA TGTGCCAGCAGCCCTAGCGGGGGGGCGTACGAGCAGTACTTC.

V gene TRBV7-9 combines with J gene TRBJ2-7, with D perhaps matching TRBD2 (5 bases). This CDR3 contains 14 residues. Germline lookup yields CDR1 SEHNR and CDR2 FQNEAQ (reference sequence). With 1 base removed from V and 2 bases from J, the gap between germline ends came to 9 bases. The DNA of the CDR3 is TGTGCCAGCAGCTTAGAACGGGAACCCTACGAGCAGTACTTC. Its protein product is CASSLEREPYEQYF.